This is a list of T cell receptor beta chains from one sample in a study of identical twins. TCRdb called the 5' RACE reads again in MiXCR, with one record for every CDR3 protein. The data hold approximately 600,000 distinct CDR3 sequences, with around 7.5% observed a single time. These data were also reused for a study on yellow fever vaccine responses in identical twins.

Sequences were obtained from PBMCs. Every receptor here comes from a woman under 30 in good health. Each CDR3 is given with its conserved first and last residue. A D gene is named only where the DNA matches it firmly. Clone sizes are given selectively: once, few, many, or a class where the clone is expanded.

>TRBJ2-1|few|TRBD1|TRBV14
CASSQPGTGADEQFF
TGTGCCAGCAGCCAACCCGGGACAGGGGCAGATGAGCAGTTCTTC
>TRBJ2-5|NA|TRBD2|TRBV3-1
CASSPGTSGRAFVETQYF
TGTGCCAGCAGCCCTGGGACTAGCGGGAGGGCCTTTGTCGAGACCCAGTACTTC
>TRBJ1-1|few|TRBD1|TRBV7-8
CASSSTGGVNTEAFF
TGTGCCAGCAGCTCGACAGGGGGCGTGAACACTGAAGCTTTCTTT
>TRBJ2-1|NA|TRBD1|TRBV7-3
CASSLPGQGRYNEQFF
TGTGCCAGCAGCTTACCGGGACAGGGGAGATACAATGAGCAGTTCTTC
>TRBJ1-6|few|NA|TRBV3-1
CASSQDRARSPLHF
TGTGCCAGCAGCCAAGACAGGGCCCGATCACCCCTCCACTTT
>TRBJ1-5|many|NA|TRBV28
CASSRGHFGTQPQHF
TGTGCCAGCAGCCGGGGACACTTTGGGACTCAGCCCCAGCATTTT
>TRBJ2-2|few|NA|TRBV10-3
CAVQGGNTGELFF
TGTGCCGTACAGGGAGGGAACACCGGGGAGCTGTTTTTT
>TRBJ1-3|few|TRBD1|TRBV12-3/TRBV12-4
CASSLAGTGAGNTIYF
TGTGCCAGCAGTTTAGCGGGGACAGGAGCTGGAAACACCATATATTTT
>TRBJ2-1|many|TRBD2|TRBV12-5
CASGLVPSGTSGHNEQFF
TGTGCTAGTGGTTTGGTCCCCTCCGGGACTAGCGGGCACAATGAGCAGTTCTTC
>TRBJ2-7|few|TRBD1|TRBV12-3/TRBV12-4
CASRGQGKPYEQYF
TGTGCCAGCAGGGGACAGGGGAAGCCCTACGAGCAGTACTTC
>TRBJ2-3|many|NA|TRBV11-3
CASSLRQTDTQYF
TGTGCCAGCAGCCTTAGACAGACAGATACGCAGTATTTT
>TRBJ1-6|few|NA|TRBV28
CASSLGPSYNSPLHF
TGTGCCAGCAGTTTGGGGCCCTCCTATAATTCACCCCTCCACTTT
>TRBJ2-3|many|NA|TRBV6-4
CASSDSERDTQYF
TGTGCCAGCAGTGACTCTGAGAGGGATACGCAGTATTTT
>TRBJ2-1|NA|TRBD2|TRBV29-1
CSAGGLGSYNEQFF
TGCAGCGCCGGAGGACTAGGCTCCTACAATGAGCAGTTCTTC
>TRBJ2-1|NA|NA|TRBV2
CASKWLARNEQFF
TGTGCCAGCAAATGGCTAGCCCGCAATGAGCAGTTCTTC
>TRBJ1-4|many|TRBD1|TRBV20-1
CSAGQVFWGEKLFF
TGCAGTGCGGGACAGGTGTTTTGGGGGGAAAAACTGTTTTTT
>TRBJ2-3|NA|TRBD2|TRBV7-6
CASSLLLAGADTQYF
TGTGCCAGCAGCTTATTGCTAGCGGGAGCGGATACGCAGTATTTT
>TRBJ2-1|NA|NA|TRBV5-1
CASTHGTGVSYNEQFF
TGCGCCAGCACCCACGGAACAGGAGTATCCTACAATGAGCAGTTCTTC
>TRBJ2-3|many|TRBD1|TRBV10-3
CAISESGTGGDTQYF
TGTGCCATCAGTGAGTCTGGGACAGGTGGTGATACGCAGTATTTT
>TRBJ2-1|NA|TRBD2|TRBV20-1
CSARPGTSGRNNEQFF
TGCAGTGCTCGACCGGGGACTAGCGGACGTAACAATGAGCAGTTCTTC
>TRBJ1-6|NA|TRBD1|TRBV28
CASSPPRDRGQGSPLHF
TGTGCCAGCAGCCCCCCCCGGGACAGGGGGCAAGGATCACCCCTCCACTTT
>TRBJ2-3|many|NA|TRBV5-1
CASRMRSTSTDTQYF
TGCGCCAGCAGAATGCGGTCCACTAGCACAGATACGCAGTATTTT
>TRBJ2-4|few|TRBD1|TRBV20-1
CSANTGALAKNIQYF
TGCAGTGCTAATACAGGGGCTCTAGCCAAAAACATTCAGTACTTC
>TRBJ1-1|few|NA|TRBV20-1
CSARRVETEAFF
TGCAGTGCTAGAAGGGTCGAGACTGAAGCTTTCTTT
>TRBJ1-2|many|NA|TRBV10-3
CAISDGVYGYTF
TGTGCCATCAGTGACGGGGTTTATGGCTACACCTTC
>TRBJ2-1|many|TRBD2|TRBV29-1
CSVELAGTDNEQFF
TGCAGCGTTGAACTAGCGGGAACGGACAATGAGCAGTTCTTC
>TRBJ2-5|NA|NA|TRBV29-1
CSVLRKREETQYF
TGCAGCGTCCTCAGGAAACGAGAGGAGACCCAGTACTTC
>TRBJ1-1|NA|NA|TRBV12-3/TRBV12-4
CASSPKPQPRAFF
TGTGCCAGCAGTCCCAAACCCCAGCCACGAGCTTTCTTT
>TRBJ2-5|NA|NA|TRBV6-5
CASSYLGWGETQYF
TGTGCCAGCAGTTACCTAGGATGGGGGGAGACCCAGTACTTC
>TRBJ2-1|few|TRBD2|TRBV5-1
CASSFPVSGGAFNEQFF
TGCGCCAGCAGCTTCCCTGTTAGCGGGGGGGCCTTCAATGAGCAGTTCTTC
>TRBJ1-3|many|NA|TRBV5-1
CASRPGRDSGNTIYF
TGCGCCAGCAGACCCGGACGGGACTCTGGAAACACCATATATTTT
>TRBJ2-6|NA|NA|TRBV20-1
CSAPRRKNLDGLLANVLTF
TGCAGTGCTCCCCGCCGCAAGAATCTGGACGGGCTGTTGGCCAACGTCCTGACTTTC
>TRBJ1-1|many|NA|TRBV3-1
CASSHGSQGAEAFF
TGTGCCAGCAGCCACGGGTCGCAGGGCGCTGAAGCTTTCTTT
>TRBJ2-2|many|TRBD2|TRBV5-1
CASSRLAGYTGELFF
TGCGCCAGCAGCCGACTAGCGGGGTACACCGGGGAGCTGTTTTTT
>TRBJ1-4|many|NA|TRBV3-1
CASSQGLLEKLFF
TGTGCCAGCAGCCAAGGGCTGCTAGAAAAACTGTTTTTT
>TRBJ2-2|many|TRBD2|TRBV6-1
CASSRPTSGEGGELFF
TGTGCCAGCAGTCGGCCGACTAGCGGGGAGGGCGGGGAGCTGTTTTTT
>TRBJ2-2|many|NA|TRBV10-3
CATGSGNTGELFF
TGTGCCACTGGTTCTGGGAACACCGGGGAGCTGTTTTTT
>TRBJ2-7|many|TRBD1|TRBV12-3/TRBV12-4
CASSFQGAHEQYF
TGTGCCAGCAGTTTTCAGGGGGCGCACGAGCAGTACTTC
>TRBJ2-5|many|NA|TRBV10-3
CAIRQEAETQYF
TGTGCCATCAGACAAGAAGCCGAGACCCAGTACTTC
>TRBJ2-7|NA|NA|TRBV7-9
CASSSSQGTYEQYF
TGTGCCAGCAGCTCCTCTCAGGGAACCTACGAGCAGTACTTC
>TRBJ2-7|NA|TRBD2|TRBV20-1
CSASSGRTYEQYF
TGCAGTGCAAGTAGCGGGAGAACCTACGAGCAGTACTTC
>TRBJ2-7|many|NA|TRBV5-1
CASSARDYSYEQYF
TGCGCCAGCAGCGCGAGGGATTACTCCTACGAGCAGTACTTC
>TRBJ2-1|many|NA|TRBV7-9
CASSLKNRVNNEQFF
TGTGCCAGCAGTTTAAAGAACAGGGTTAACAATGAGCAGTTCTTC
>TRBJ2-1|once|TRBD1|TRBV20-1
CSTRTGAPVDEQFF
TGCAGTACTCGGACAGGGGCCCCGGTTGATGAGCAGTTCTTC
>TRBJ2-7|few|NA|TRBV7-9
CASSLKGNNEQYF
TGTGCCAGCAGCTTAAAGGGGAATAACGAGCAGTACTTC
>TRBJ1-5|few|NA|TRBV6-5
CASTNIAQHF
TGTGCCAGCACCAATATAGCCCAGCATTTT
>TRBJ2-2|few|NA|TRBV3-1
CASSDGPGELFF
TGTGCCAGCAGCGACGGCCCCGGGGAGCTGTTTTTT
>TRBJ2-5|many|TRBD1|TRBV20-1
CSASVGTDQETQYF
TGCAGTGCTAGTGTGGGGACAGACCAAGAGACCCAGTACTTC
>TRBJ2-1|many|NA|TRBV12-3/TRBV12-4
CASSQRDADNEQFF
TGTGCCAGCAGTCAGAGGGATGCAGACAATGAGCAGTTCTTC
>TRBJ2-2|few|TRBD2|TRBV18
CASSPRIGTSQNTGELFF
TGTGCCAGCTCACCACGTATCGGGACTAGTCAGAACACCGGGGAGCTGTTTTTT
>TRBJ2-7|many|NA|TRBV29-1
CSVVTPFYEQYF
TGCAGCGTTGTAACCCCCTTTTACGAGCAGTACTTC
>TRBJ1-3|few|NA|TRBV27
CASRSTRDTVSGNTIYF
TGTGCCAGCAGATCAACTAGGGACACGGTATCTGGAAACACCATATATTTT
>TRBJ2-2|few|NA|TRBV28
CASRGSGFNTGELFF
TGTGCCAGCAGAGGAAGCGGGTTCAACACCGGGGAGCTGTTTTTT
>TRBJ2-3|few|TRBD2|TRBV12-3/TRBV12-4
CASSFSNKTSGDSTDTQYF
TGTGCCAGCAGTTTCAGTAATAAGACTAGCGGGGATAGCACAGATACGCAGTATTTT
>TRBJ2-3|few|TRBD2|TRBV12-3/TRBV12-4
CASSLGTSGSWSTDTQYF
TGTGCCAGCAGTTTGGGGACTAGCGGGAGTTGGAGCACAGATACGCAGTATTTT
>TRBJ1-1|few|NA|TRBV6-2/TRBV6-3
CATSMFKGVLNTEAFF
TGTGCCACAAGTATGTTCAAAGGGGTGTTGAACACTGAAGCTTTCTTT
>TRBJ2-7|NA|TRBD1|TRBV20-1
CSARAGTGLSFQYEQYF
TGCAGTGCTAGGGCCGGGACAGGGCTCTCCTTTCAATACGAGCAGTACTTC
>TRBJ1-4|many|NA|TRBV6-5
CASSYSVEGNEKLFF
TGTGCCAGCAGTTACTCTGTGGAGGGGAATGAAAAACTGTTTTTT
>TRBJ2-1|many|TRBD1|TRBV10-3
CAIKRDRGNNEQFF
TGTGCCATCAAGCGGGACAGGGGCAACAATGAGCAGTTCTTC